Listed below are T cell receptor beta chains from one sample, sequenced in a study of blood T cells in healthy people across ages. MiXCR, applied by TCRdb to the 5' RACE reads, yields one record per CDR3 protein. The sample consists of some 1,000,000 distinct CDR3 sequences, about 25% of them appearing once. These records were also assigned to another study, of T cells of mothers and their children.

Specimen: blood. All receptors come from a girl aged 2-10 years in good health. Both conserved end residues are part of each CDR3.

v_call: TRBV5-1
j_call: TRBJ1-5
cdr3_aa: CASSLETGDQPQHF

v_call: TRBV5-1
j_call: TRBJ1-1
cdr3_aa: CASRGDVNTEAFF

v_call: TRBV29-1
j_call: TRBJ2-3
cdr3_aa: CSVEELAGDTQYF

v_call: TRBV4-1
j_call: TRBJ2-7
cdr3_aa: CASSPDSGAVEQYF

v_call: TRBV12-3/TRBV12-4
j_call: TRBJ2-6
cdr3_aa: CASRGYSGANVLTF

v_call: TRBV2
j_call: TRBJ2-2
cdr3_aa: CASRWGPGELFF

v_call: TRBV7-3
j_call: TRBJ1-1
cdr3_aa: CASSGLSNEAFF

v_call: TRBV20-1
j_call: TRBJ1-6
cdr3_aa: CSARDWRNSENSPLHF

v_call: TRBV10-3
j_call: TRBJ2-3
cdr3_aa: CAIRERGTDTQYF

v_call: TRBV3-1
j_call: TRBJ1-4
cdr3_aa: CASSQSPAHSDLSEKLFF

v_call: TRBV29-1
j_call: NA
cdr3_aa: CSASAASYEQYF